This entry lists 13 T cell receptor beta chains sequenced from one sample in a study of OX40 agonist ivuxolimab in advanced cancers. Libraries were prepared by immunoSEQ multiplex PCR; TCRdb keeps only in-frame clonotypes and omits some of them. The data show around 80,000 clones, approximately 80% seen once. The sample here was CD4+ or CD8+ T cells sorted from blood, taken in a trial of the OX40 agonist ivuxolimab. These receptors came from an adult with an advanced solid tumor such as melanoma, head and neck, liver or kidney cancer.

This chain links TRBV14 with TRBJ2-7; D is unclear. Trimming stripped 0 bases from V and 7 bases from J, with 7 bases between. The CDR3 length is 12 residues. CDR1 is SGHDN, CDR2 FVKESK, per germline. CDR3 nucleotide sequence: TGTGCCAGCAGCCAAGATGTCCGGGAGCAGTACTTC. This translates into CASSQDVREQYF.

The chain is built from TRBV19 and TRBJ1-2; 7 bases agree with TRBD1. The germline V gene has CDR1 LNHDA and CDR2 SQIVND (reference sequence). After removal of 4 bases from V and 1 base from J, the junction contained 3 bases not matched to a gene. The CDR3 loop spans 14 amino acids. The CDR3 sequence is CASSTAGGNYGYTF. The DNA for the CDR3 is TGTGCCAGTAGTACGGCAGGGGGTAACTATGGCTACACCTTC.

This clone was recorded at least ten times. This chain links TRBV10-3 with TRBJ1-4; no clear D. There are 16 residues in the CDR3. The germline V gene encodes CDR1 ENHRY and CDR2 SYGVKD. V was shortened by 0 bases and J by 2 bases, with 10 bases between the two germline ends. DNA of the CDR3: TGTGCCATCAGTGAGTCGACTTGGGGTACTAATGAAAAACTGTTTTTT. Protein sequence: CAISESTWGTNEKLFF.

The gene calls are TRBV4-3 and TRBJ2-6, with D perhaps TRBD2 (5 bases). This CDR3 has 18 residues. V was shortened by 4 bases and J by 0 bases, with 16 bases between the two germline ends. The germline CDR1 and CDR2 sequences are LGHNA and YSLEER. As DNA, the CDR3 is TGCGCCAGCAGCCCCGGACTGCACATAAGCTCTGGGGCCAACGTCCTGACTTTC. It encodes CASSPGLHISSGANVLTF.

For the CDR3, the DNA is TGTGCCAGCAGTTACTTTCAGGGGAACTATGGCTACACCTTC. It specifies CASSYFQGNYGYTF. The chain combines TRBV6-6 with TRBJ1-2; D might be TRBD1 (6 bases). V lost 1 base and J lost 2, with 8 bases in between. The CDR3 loop spans 14 amino acids. In germline, CDR1 is MNHNY, CDR2 SVGAGI (reference sequence).

The J gene is TRBJ2-1, the V gene TRBV30; maybe TRBD2 (7 bases). The V gene lost 8 bases and the J gene lost 7 bases, with 24 bases spanning the gap. The CDR3 is made up of 15 amino acids. Germline lookup yields CDR1 GTSNPN and CDR2 SVGIG (reference sequence). The CDR3 DNA reads TGTGCCGCAAGGGGGGGGTCCTTAAGTTCGAATGAGCAGTTCTTC. Translation gives CAARGGSLSSNEQFF.

This clone was seen a few times. The CDR3 is CASSLETGDVNGYTF. The CDR3 DNA is TGCGCCAGCAGCCTGGAAACAGGGGATGTAAATGGCTACACCTTC. V is TRBV5-1 and J is TRBJ1-2; 7 nucleotides align to TRBD1. The CDR3 contains 15 residues. CDR1 and CDR2 (germline): SGHRS, YFSETQ. V trimming: 4 bases; J trimming: 6 bases; junction bases outside the gene matches: 12.

This chain joins TRBV6-5 and TRBJ2-5; D uncertain. V lost 0 bases, J lost 7 bases, and 9 bases lay in between. CDR1 and CDR2 (germline): MNHEY, SVGAGI. The CDR3 contains 13 residues. Written as DNA, the CDR3 is TGTGCCAGCAGTTACTCTGGGCTACCGACCCAGTACTTC. It yields the protein CASSYSGLPTQYF.

V usage is TRBV6-1 and J usage is TRBJ2-7, with TRBD1 matching over 11 bases. The CDR3 runs to 15 residues. Looked up from germline, CDR1 is MNHNS and CDR2 is SASEGT. V lost 3 bases and J lost 4; bases outside the gene matches: 5. CDR3 in amino acids: CASSDRTGGRYEQYV. The DNA for the CDR3 is TGTGCCAGCAGTGATAGGACAGGGGGCAGGTACGAGCAGTACGTC.

The chain recombines TRBV5-4 with TRBJ2-7; 7 bases align to TRBD1. J gave up 0 bases and V 0 bases, and 3 bases lay outside the gene matches. Germline CDR1 is SGHNT and CDR2 is YYREEE (reference sequence). The CDR3 runs to 15 residues. The CDR3 loop reads CASSLGQGSSYEQYV. The CDR3 DNA sequence: TGTGCCAGCAGCTTGGGACAGGGAAGCTCCTACGAGCAGTACGTC.

This chain connects TRBV11-2 to TRBJ1-3, with D perhaps matching TRBD1 (5 bases). The CDR3 covers 15 residues. Trimming stripped 1 base from V and 2 bases from J, with 9 bases between. Germline-derived CDR1 and CDR2 are SGHAT and FQNNGV. CDR3 bases: TGTGCCAGCAGCTTAGTCCGGGGGACTGGAAACACCATATATTTT. It specifies CASSLVRGTGNTIYF.

The chain uses TRBV10-3 and TRBJ1-5; D is ambiguous. CDR1 and CDR2 from the germline V gene are ENHRY and SYGVKD. Trimming cost V 3 bases and J 0 bases, with 9 bases left between them. The CDR3 contains 15 residues. The CDR3 nucleotides are TGTGCCATCAGTGATGGCAGGTATAGCAATCAGCCCCAGCATTTT. Its translation is CAISDGRYSNQPQHF.

This clone occurred once. This sequence joins TRBV19 and TRBJ2-4; TRBD1 matches at 10 bases. Trimming removed 6 bases from V and 6 bases from J; junction bases left unmatched: 11. CDR1 and CDR2 from the germline V gene are LNHDA and SQIVND (reference sequence). This CDR3 has 16 amino acids. CDR3: CASSLSGTGDRNIQYF. The CDR3 DNA follows: TGTGCCAGTAGCCTCTCGGGGACAGGGGACCGAAACATTCAGTACTTC.